These 20 T cell receptor beta chains came from one sample sequenced in a study of beta chain features in type 1 diabetes. All of the isolated RNA was reverse transcribed, so expressed TCRB transcripts were sequenced. This table comes from immunoSEQ multiplex PCR, and its TCRdb copy is limited to in-frame clones, with some not included. The repertoire includes over 500,000 clones, roughly 15% of them detected once, and more than 0.08% sits in the top ten. Sequences were obtained from naive CD4+ T cells from blood. These receptors were taken from a man aged 18 to 35 in good health.

This clone was recorded a few times. The V call is TRBV7-9, the J call TRBJ2-7, with D possibly being TRBD1 or TRBD2 (5 bases each). The V end was cut by 3 bases, the J end by 3 bases, with 15 bases between. Germline V gene lookup returns CDR1 SEHNR and CDR2 FQNEAQ (reference sequence). The length of the CDR3 is 15 residues. The CDR3 DNA reads as TGTGCCAGCAGCTTCTCCGGGACGGCGAACTACGAGCAGTACTTC. Amino acid sequence: CASSFSGTANYEQYF.

The sample holds a few counts of this clone. CDR3 protein: CASSVGALAGPKNIQYF. The CDR3 region has the DNA TGCGCCAGCAGCGTCGGCGCCCTAGCGGGACCCAAAAACATTCAGTACTTC. V gene TRBV4-3 combines with J gene TRBJ2-4, with TRBD2 identical over 9 bases. The length of the CDR3 is 17 residues. The V gene end was trimmed by 5 bases and the J gene end by 2 bases; junction bases not matched to a gene: 10. Germline V gives CDR1 LGHNA, CDR2 YSLEER.

This clone showed up just a few times. The rearrangement joins TRBV6-6 to TRBJ2-2; D is unresolved. Germline CDR1 reads MNHNY; CDR2 reads SVGAGI (reference sequence). V lost 6 bases and J 4 bases, leaving 18 bases between the germline ends. The CDR3 has 16 residues. The CDR3 is CASSLGNAPGTGELFF. The CDR3 region has the DNA TGTGCCAGCAGCCTAGGGAATGCCCCGGGCACCGGGGAGCTGTTTTTT.

This rearrangement joins TRBV6-5 to TRBJ2-2; D remains unclear. This CDR3 has 14 residues. V was trimmed by 0 bases and J by 4 bases, leaving 6 bases between them. CDR1 MNHEY and CDR2 SVGAGI come from the germline V gene. The CDR3 sequence is CASSYSRSTGELFF. In DNA form, the CDR3 reads TGTGCCAGCAGTTACTCCCGATCCACCGGGGAGCTGTTTTTT.

This clone occurred a few times. The J gene is TRBJ1-1, the V gene TRBV2; D remains unclear. V gave up 6 bases and J gave up 5 bases, with 10 bases separating them. The germline V gene has CDR1 SNHLY and CDR2 FYNNEI. This CDR3 has 12 residues. The CDR3 sequence: CASRRAVTEAFF. CDR3 nucleotide sequence: TGTGCCAGCAGAAGAGCGGTAACTGAAGCTTTCTTT. Using reference TRBV2 and TRBJ1-1 for the parts outside the CDR3, the full variable domain is EPEVTQTPSHQVTQMGQEVILRCVPISNHLYFYWYRQILGQKVEFLVSFYNNEISEKSEIFDDQFSVERPDGSNFTLKIRSTKLEDSAMYFCASRRAVTEAFFGQGTRLTVV.

This clone turned up a few times. This chain links TRBV5-1 with TRBJ2-3; 10 bases align to TRBD1. The CDR3 has 15 amino acids. With V trimmed by 1 base and J by 4 bases, 3 bases remained unmatched. The germline V gene encodes CDR1 SGHRS and CDR2 YFSETQ. CDR3 in amino acids: CASSLIGQGADTQYF. As DNA, the CDR3 is TGCGCCAGCAGCTTGATCGGACAGGGGGCAGATACGCAGTATTTT.

Concerning this clone itself: Different DNA sequences within this sample yield the same CDR3. V is TRBV5-1 and J is TRBJ1-5, with unresolved D. Trimming left V 0 bases short and J 4 bases short, with 8 bases between. The CDR3 consists of 14 residues. Germline-derived CDR1 and CDR2 are SGHRS and YFSETQ. CDR3 bases: TGCGCCAGCAGCTTGGGGGCAGGTAATCAGCCCCAGCATTTT. The encoded protein is CASSLGAGNQPQHF. Supplemented by reference TRBV5-1 and TRBJ1-5, the full variable domain reads KAGVTQTPRYLIKTRGQQVTLSCSPISGHRSVSWYQQTPGQGLQFLFEYFSETQRNKGNFPGRFSGRQFSNSRSEMNVSTLELGDSALYLCASSLGAGNQPQHFGDGTRLSIL.

Only a few counts were recorded for this clone. This chain joins TRBV28 and TRBJ1-2; D unclear. The V and J ends lost 5 bases and 5 bases respectively, with 9 bases between them. The germline CDR1 and CDR2 sequences are MDHEN and SYDVKM. This CDR3 spans 12 amino acids. DNA for the CDR3: TGTGCCAGCAGTCCGCAGACTTATGGCTACACCTTC. This translates into CASSPQTYGYTF.

The V gene is TRBV6-6, the J gene TRBJ1-1; D is possibly TRBD1 (5 bases). The germline V gene encodes CDR1 MNHNY and CDR2 SVGAGI (reference sequence). The CDR3 sequence is 13 residues long. Between the trimmed V and J ends, which lost 2 bases and 4 bases, there was a span of 8 bases. Written as DNA, the CDR3 is TGTGCCAGCAGTTACGGGGGGGTCACTGAAGCTTTCTTT. This encodes CASSYGGVTEAFF.

The sample holds a few counts of this clone. The V and J genes are TRBV9 and TRBJ1-6; D not resolved. Germline CDR1 reads SGDLS; CDR2 reads YYNGEE. V was pared by 1 base and J by 8 bases, with 10 bases between. The CDR3 extends over 14 amino acids. The CDR3 is CASSVKGFDSPLHF. The CDR3 DNA is TGTGCCAGCAGCGTAAAGGGCTTCGATTCACCCCTCCACTTT.

The chain uses TRBV29-1 and TRBJ1-1, with 7 bases identical to TRBD1. Losses at the gene ends were 4 bases for V and 1 base for J; bases not matched to a gene: 6. Germline V lookup: CDR1 SQVTM, CDR2 ANQGSEA. The CDR3 totals 14 residues. The CDR3 here is CSVGFQGGNTEAFF. In DNA form, the CDR3 reads TGCAGCGTTGGGTTCCAGGGGGGGAACACTGAAGCTTTCTTT.

The genes are TRBV28 and TRBJ2-7, with D uncertain. There are 10 residues in the CDR3. Germline CDR1 reads MDHEN; CDR2 reads SYDVKM. Deletions cut 7 bases from V and 4 bases from J, with 5 bases between. CDR3 region: CASKRYEQYF. The CDR3 coding sequence is TGTGCCAGCAAAAGGTACGAGCAGTACTTC.

This clone was found a few times. The rearrangement links TRBV11-2 to TRBJ2-5, with D tentatively TRBD2 (5 bases). The CDR3 is 14 amino acids. The germline gives CDR1 SGHAT, CDR2 FQNNGV. The V end was cut by 1 base, the J end by 1 base, with 7 bases between. CDR3 in amino acids: CASSLVGSQETQYF. In DNA form, the CDR3 reads TGTGCCAGCAGCTTAGTGGGGAGCCAAGAGACCCAGTACTTC.

In this sample, this clone turned up a few times. The chain is built from TRBV4-2 and TRBJ2-2; TRBD2 aligns across 9 bases. With V trimmed by 1 base and J by 6 bases, 3 bases remained unmatched. The CDR3 is made up of 15 amino acids. Germline CDR1 LGHNA, CDR2 YNFKEQ. The CDR3 sequence: CASSQAAGGPGELFF. The DNA for the CDR3 is TGTGCCAGCAGCCAAGCCGCGGGGGGGCCCGGGGAGCTGTTTTTT.

V usage is TRBV27 and J usage is TRBJ2-5; D call uncertain. The V gene lost 5 bases and the J gene lost 1 base, with 11 bases spanning the gap. Looked up from germline, CDR1 is MNHEY and CDR2 is SMNVEV (reference sequence). This CDR3 comprises 14 residues. In DNA, the CDR3 is TGTGCCAGCAGTCCCCGGTCTGCCCAAGAGACCCAGTACTTC. This sequence encodes CASSPRSAQETQYF.

This chain joins TRBV5-1 and TRBJ2-3; no reliable D call. Germline CDR1 reads SGHRS; CDR2 reads YFSETQ. The CDR3 totals 15 residues. V gave up 0 bases and J gave up 0 bases, with 8 bases separating them. The CDR3 sequence is CASSLDPFSTDTQYF. In DNA form, the CDR3 reads TGCGCCAGCAGCTTGGATCCCTTTAGCACAGATACGCAGTATTTT.

The DNA of the CDR3 is TGTGCCACCAGCAGAGACCTGCGGGAATCCCACGAGCAGTACTTC. Translated: CATSRDLRESHEQYF. The chain links TRBV15 to TRBJ2-7, with a weak D call TRBD2 (6 bases). Germline values: CDR1 LNHNV, CDR2 YYDKDF (reference sequence). V gave up 0 bases and J gave up 5 bases, with 14 bases separating them. This CDR3 has 15 amino acids.

The CDR3 spells CASSESGGNTGELFF. CDR3 DNA: TGTGCCAGCAGTGAAAGCGGGGGGAACACCGGGGAGCTGTTTTTT. This chain links TRBV2 with TRBJ2-2; the match to TRBD2 covers 8 bases. The germline V gene encodes CDR1 SNHLY and CDR2 FYNNEI. The CDR3 runs to 15 residues. V lost 2 bases and J lost 1; bases outside the gene matches: 0.

The chain carries TRBV18 and TRBJ2-4; 9 positions agree with TRBD1. This CDR3 is 14 amino acids long. Per germline, CDR1 KGHSH and CDR2 LQKENI. With 4 bases clipped from V and 7 bases from J, the junction kept 5 bases outside the gene matches. The CDR3 sequence is CASSQVGQGNIQYF. The CDR3 DNA reads as TGTGCCAGCTCACAGGTCGGACAGGGGAACATTCAGTACTTC.

The V call is TRBV7-9, the J call TRBJ1-6, with TRBD1 as a possible D gene (5 bases). The CDR3 is made up of 15 amino acids. Trimming left V 3 bases short and J 7 bases short, with 13 bases between. In germline, CDR1 is SEHNR, CDR2 FQNEAQ (reference sequence). This CDR3 is CASSLGLQDNSPLHF. In nucleotides, the CDR3 is TGTGCCAGCAGCTTGGGACTCCAAGACAATTCACCCCTCCACTTT.